This TCR beta chain was profiled in a study of monozygotic twins with inflammatory bowel disease (dated by TCRdb to between 2019 and 2020). Context from the whole study: In total, roughly 28 monozygotic twin pairs made up the full study: 19 Danish pairs, all IBD-discordant, plus nine German pairs, of which four were IBD-concordant and five were IBD-discordant. Within discordant pairs, disease-associated traits were sought mainly by comparing IBD patients with their genetically identical healthy co-twins. Each individual had, on average, about 151 000 unique TCRalpha sequences and 181 000 unique TCRbeta sequences available for analysis.

General conclusions and limits of the study: Compared with healthy twins, IBD patients had fewer clonotypes in common with other individuals, a difference most pronounced in patients showing signs of disease activity. IBD patients had lower TCRbeta repertoire diversity, measured by the inverse Simpson index, than their healthy co-twins. Different T cell subtypes could not be distinguished in the analysis. Repertoire similarity did not differ between concordant and discordant twins, which could be due to limited statistical power. Because patients received different immunosuppressive treatments, the repertoires may have picked up extra background noise and variability between individuals. The results gave no support for a single strong signal or clonotype linked to IBD.

As regards this clonotype: What this receptor recognizes is not known.

There are 15 amino acids in the CDR3, from cysteine to phenylalanine inclusive. DNA for this receptor is not on file. For CDR1 and CDR2, the germline V gene lists MNHEY and SVGAGI. From each donor, a roughly 2.7 ml peripheral blood sample was collected into PAXgene tubes and kept at -80 degrees C. Total RNA was isolated from whole blood with the PAXgene blood miRNA kit on an automated QIAcube, without T cell sorting. Peripheral blood from monozygotic twin pairs concordant or discordant for inflammatory bowel disease was subjected to deep TCRalpha and TCRbeta repertoire profiling with unique molecular barcoding. Smoking habits were recorded for all twin pairs, and individuals were classified as current, former or never smokers. Library generation was performed with 5' RACE. For each TCR library, roughly 3,600 ng of total RNA was used. For each sample, cDNA synthesis with SMARTScribe reverse transcriptase was split into eight separate reactions. During cDNA synthesis, unique molecular identifiers containing a 6-nucleotide sample barcode were introduced by template switching. Two nested PCRs of approximately 16 and 10 cycles amplified the TCRalpha and TCRbeta cDNA, and bead purification followed each PCR. Before amplification, the cDNA was both treated with uracil DNA-glycosylase and purified with the QIAquick PCR purification kit. The second PCR added Illumina TruSeq-compatible adapters along with sample-specific barcodes. Library quality and concentration were checked on TapeStation and Qubit, and libraries were pooled at roughly 5.1 ng each. Sequencing of the pooled libraries was done on an Illumina HiSeq2500 single-index Rapid Run using custom sequencing primers and 2 x 100 bp reads. Turning to the authors' computational methods: UMI-based consensus assembly with MiGEC version 1.2.6 was used to correct PCR and sequencing errors. V(D)J alignment, clonotype assembly and CDR3 extraction were performed with MiXCR version 2.1.1. To normalise gene usage, clonotype sharing and MAIT/NKT TCR abundance, the analysis used the top 1000, 10 000 and 20 000 clonotypes per sample. After downsampling to 27 000 UMIs, diversity was calculated as the inverse Simpson index using the vegan R package. Statistical testing used paired Mann-Whitney U tests on the discordant twin pairs and applied Benjamini-Hochberg correction for multiple testing. TCRdb reprocessed the public reads and reports one entry per CDR3 protein sequence, without DNA. TCRdb, not the original authors, processed these V and J calls. Per the sample table, the count is about 380,000 distinct CDR3 sequences. The top ten hold 2% to 3% of the sample.

The sequencing sample was made of blood. The chain was built from TRBV6-5 and TRBJ1-1; TCRdb calls TRBD1, which cannot be checked without DNA. The TCR comes from a human donor with ulcerative colitis or Crohn's disease, or a healthy co-twin of an affected twin (not recorded which). The CDR3 region: CASSYYGGGNTEAFF.